This T cell receptor (beta chain) is drawn from a study of circulating and synovial CD4+ cells in juvenile arthritis. Sequenced samples came from active juvenile idiopathic arthritis patients. Assay used: immunoSEQ multiplex PCR; TCRdb lists only in-frame clones, some missing. This sample has about 16,000 clones; around nine tenths occur once, and the top ten carry 0.7% to 0.95%. V lost 10 bases to trimming and J lost 1 base, with 13 bases between them. The CDR3 loop spans 13 amino acids. Germline V lookup: CDR1 SNHLY, CDR2 FYNNEI. Notes on this clone: The antigen is undetermined.

Findings of the study overall: Vbeta family usage analysis did not detect the pathogenic-like versus bulk difference. Compared with bulk blood, circulating pathogenic-like lymphocytes shared substantially more CDR3 sequences with synovial T cells.

The chain couples TRBV2 to TRBJ1-1; no definite D call. The source of this sequence is a human donor with juvenile idiopathic arthritis. Material: CD4+ T cells from blood. CDR3 DNA: TGTGCCACTTACCGGGATGAGAACACTGAAGCTTTCTTT. Its protein is CATYRDENTEAFF.